This T cell receptor (beta chain) was retrieved from a study of early T cells in non-severe SARS-CoV-2 infection. Overall study context: From unsorted whole blood, bulk RNA was sequenced, and the chains remained unpaired.

This clonotype was counted at least ten times. Its specificity is not known. Study outcomes and limitations: VDJdb matching skewed toward anti-spike CD8 responses, missing private and CD4 specificities.

Individual cDNA molecules were tagged with unique molecular identifiers. From the 5' RACE reads, TCRdb called clonotypes with MiXCR, one entry per CDR3 protein. This table holds approximately 77,000 distinct CDR3 sequences, around 16% found once. Sample: whole blood. This clonotype was sampled from an adult who was a healthcare worker with PCR-confirmed SARS-CoV-2 infection or an uninfected control (not recorded which).

The CDR3 DNA reads as TGCAGTGCCGGCACAGGGGGCGCCTACAATGAGCAGTTCTTC. This sequence encodes CSAGTGGAYNEQFF. This sequence joins TRBV20-1 and TRBJ2-1, with TRBD1 identical over 9 bases. Germline-derived CDR1 and CDR2 are DFQATT and SNEGSKA (reference sequence). After removal of 6 bases from V and 2 bases from J, the junction contained 5 bases not matched to a gene. The CDR3 sequence is 14 residues long.